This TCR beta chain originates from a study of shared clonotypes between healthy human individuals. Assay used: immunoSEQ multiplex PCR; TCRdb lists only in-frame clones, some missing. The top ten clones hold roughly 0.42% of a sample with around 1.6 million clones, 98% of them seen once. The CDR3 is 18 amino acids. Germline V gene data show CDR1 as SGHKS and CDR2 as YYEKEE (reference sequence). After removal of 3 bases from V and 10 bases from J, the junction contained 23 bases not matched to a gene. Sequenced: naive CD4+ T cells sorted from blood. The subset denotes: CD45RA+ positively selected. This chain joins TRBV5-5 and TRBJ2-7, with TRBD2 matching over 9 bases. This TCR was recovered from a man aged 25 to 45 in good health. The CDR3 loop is CASSSTGTSRENNYVQYF. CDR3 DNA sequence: TGTGCCAGCAGCTCCACCGGGACTAGCCGTGAAAATAACTACGTTCAGTACTTC. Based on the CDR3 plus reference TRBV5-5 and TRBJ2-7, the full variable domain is DAGVTQSPTHLIKTRGQQVTLRCSPISGHKSVSWYQQVLGQGPQFIFQYYEKEERGRGNFPDRFSARQFPNYSSELNVNALLLGDSALYLCASSSTGTSRENNYVQYFGPGTRLTVT.